What follows are 3 T cell receptor beta chains derived from one specimen sequenced in a study of T cell repertoires in cytomegalovirus infection. MiXCR was run by TCRdb on the reads, yielding one entry per CDR3 protein. The top ten clones hold about 28% of a sample with more than 150,000 distinct CDR3 sequences, under 30% of them seen once. Material: PBMCs. The receptors shown here come from a human donor in good health (CMV status not recorded). Some clones in this sample may be carry-over from other donors' samples.

This clonotype came up many times. The chain recombines TRBV7-2 with TRBJ2-5, with a possible D match to TRBD2 (7 bases). V lost 3 bases to trimming and J lost 4 bases, with 15 bases between them. This CDR3 comprises 15 residues. CDR1 SGHTA and CDR2 FQGNSA come from the germline V gene. The CDR3 protein is CASSLRGGGRETQYF. The DNA of the CDR3 is TGTGCCAGCAGCTTGAGGGGGGGGGGCCGAGAGACCCAGTACTTC.

This chain connects TRBV5-1 to TRBJ1-1; D not resolved. V was shortened by 4 bases and J by 1 base, with 14 bases between the two germline ends. The CDR3 length is 15 residues. Germline assignment: CDR1 SGHRS and CDR2 YFSETQ. The CDR3 DNA is TGCGCCAGCAGCGTTACGGCGGAAGCGAACACTGAAGCTTTCTTT. Its translation: CASSVTAEANTEAFF.

This clonotype was detected a few times. The chain couples TRBV11-2 to TRBJ1-2; a weak D match, TRBD1 (6 bases). The V end was cut by 0 bases, the J end by 5 bases, with 13 bases between. Per germline, CDR1 SGHAT and CDR2 FQNNGV. The CDR3 totals 15 residues. CDR3 residues: CASSLDPDRAYGYTF. In DNA form, the CDR3 reads TGTGCCAGCAGCTTAGATCCGGACAGAGCTTATGGCTACACCTTC.